This T cell receptor (beta chain) was captured in a study of blood T cell repertoires in COVID-19. Study as a whole: Samples representing acute and convalescent COVID-19 were sourced from the United States, Italy and Spain. T cells, B-cell-depleted T cells, or PBMCs provided the cDNA or gDNA that served as material.

Participants had their cohort set by participant-reported clinical history. The V gene's germline CDR1 is SGHNT and CDR2 YENEEA. The CDR3 totals 13 residues. Trimming removed 5 bases at V and 8 bases at J, with 15 bases between. Per the original data handling: Estimation of nucleated cell counts relied on the amplification of reference gene primers. This table comes from immunoSEQ multiplex PCR, and its TCRdb copy is limited to in-frame clones, with some not included. V and J calls and clone size come straight from that table; D and trimming were deduced from the DNA. The table includes about 230,000 clones, about 90% detected once.

This rearrangement joins TRBV11-3 to TRBJ1-2, with D possibly being TRBD1 (6 bases). This receptor was identified in a woman under 40 with acute COVID-19. The sample consisted of PBMCs or T cells enriched from blood (not recorded which). The CDR3 nucleotides read TGTGCCAGCAGCGGGACCGGGACAACGGGCTACACCTTC. The encoded protein is CASSGTGTTGYTF.